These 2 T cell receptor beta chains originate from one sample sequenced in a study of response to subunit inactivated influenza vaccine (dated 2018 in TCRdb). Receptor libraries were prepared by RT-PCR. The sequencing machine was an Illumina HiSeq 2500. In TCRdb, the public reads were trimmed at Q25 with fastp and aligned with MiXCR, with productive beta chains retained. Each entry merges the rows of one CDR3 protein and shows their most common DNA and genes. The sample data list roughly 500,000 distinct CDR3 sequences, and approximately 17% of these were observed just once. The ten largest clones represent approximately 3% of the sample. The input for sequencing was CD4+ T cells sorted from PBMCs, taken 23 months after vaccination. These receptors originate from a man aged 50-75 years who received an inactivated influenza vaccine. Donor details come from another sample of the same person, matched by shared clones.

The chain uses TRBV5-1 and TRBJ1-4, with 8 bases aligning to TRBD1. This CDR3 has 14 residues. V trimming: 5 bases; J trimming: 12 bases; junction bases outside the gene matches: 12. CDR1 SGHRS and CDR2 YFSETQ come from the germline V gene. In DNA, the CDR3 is TGCGCCAGCAGTCGACAGGGGAGGGGATGGGAACTGTTTTTT. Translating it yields CASSRQGRGWELFF.

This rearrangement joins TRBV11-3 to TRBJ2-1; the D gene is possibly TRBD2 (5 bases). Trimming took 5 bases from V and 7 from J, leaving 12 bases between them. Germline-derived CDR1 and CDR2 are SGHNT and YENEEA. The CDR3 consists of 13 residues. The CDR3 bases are TGTGCCAGCAGCATTCGATCGGGGAATGAGCAGTTCTTC. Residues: CASSIRSGNEQFF.